A single sample is the source of the 2 T cell receptor beta chains below, sequenced in a study of blood T cell repertoires in COVID-19 (dated by TCRdb to between 2020 and 2021). The receptor library was made with the immunoSEQ multiplex PCR assay. As stored in TCRdb, this immuneACCESS dataset retains in-frame rearrangements with V and J assigned. A fraction of the clones does not appear; measured against another copy, unresolved V genes explain less than half of the discrepancy, and the remainder lacks a known reason. Counted in this sample were roughly 65,000 clones; 70% to 80% of them appeared once. The ten largest clones take up 23% of the sample. The sequenced sample was peripheral blood. These receptors were obtained from a human donor in a cohort sampled during active COVID-19.

The rearrangement joins TRBV6-2 or TRBV6-3 to TRBJ1-1; D is undetermined. CDR3 length: 14 residues. From germline, CDR1 is MNHEY and CDR2 SVGEGT. V dropped 2 bases and J dropped 4 bases, with 11 bases sitting between them. CDR3 loop: CASSYTSPVTEAFF. The CDR3 DNA reads TGTGCCAGCAGTTACACCTCGCCAGTCACTGAAGCTTTCTTT.

The count of this clone is one. The chain has TRBV14 and TRBJ1-2; unclear D gene. The CDR3 is 13 amino acids. CDR1 is SGHDN and CDR2 is FVKESK in the germline V gene. Trimming removed 0 bases from V and 9 bases from J, with 11 bases in between. CDR3 residues: CASSQDLGGSYTF. CDR3 in DNA: TGTGCCAGCAGCCAAGATCTGGGAGGAAGCTACACCTTC. The full variable domain, rest sourced from reference TRBV14 and TRBJ1-2, is EAGVTQFPSHSVIEKGQTVTLRCDPISGHDNLYWYRRVMGKEIKFLLHFVKESKQDESGMPNNRFLAERTGGTYSTLKVQPAELEDSGVYFCASSQDLGGSYTFGSGTRLTVV.